This entry concerns a single T cell receptor (beta chain). These data belong to a study of blood T cell repertoires in COVID-19. Study as a whole: Both acute and convalescent COVID-19 samples were obtained from the United States, Italy and Spain. Nucleic acid was either cDNA or gDNA, and it came from T cells, B-cell-depleted T cells, or PBMCs.

Per the original methods: From reference gene primer amplification, estimates of nucleated cell counts were derived. Data came from immunoSEQ multiplex PCR; TCRdb stores just in-frame clones and leaves some out. The D gene and trimming were derived from the DNA, and the V and J assignments and clone size from that table. This sample has some 390,000 clones, with approximately 90% found just once. The germline gives CDR1 SQVTM, CDR2 ANQGSEA. V shed 4 bases and J shed 1 base, with 11 bases lying between them. The CDR3 has 14 residues. In Seattle, patients joined the study during active infection and were tracked longitudinally.

The sample comprised peripheral blood. V gene TRBV29-1 combines with J gene TRBJ2-1; TRBD2 is a possible D gene (5 bases). This TCR derives from a woman aged 40 to 50 with COVID-19, enrolled during active disease. CDR3: CSVVGKGSYNEQFF. As DNA, the CDR3 is TGCAGCGTTGTCGGGAAGGGATCCTACAATGAGCAGTTCTTC.